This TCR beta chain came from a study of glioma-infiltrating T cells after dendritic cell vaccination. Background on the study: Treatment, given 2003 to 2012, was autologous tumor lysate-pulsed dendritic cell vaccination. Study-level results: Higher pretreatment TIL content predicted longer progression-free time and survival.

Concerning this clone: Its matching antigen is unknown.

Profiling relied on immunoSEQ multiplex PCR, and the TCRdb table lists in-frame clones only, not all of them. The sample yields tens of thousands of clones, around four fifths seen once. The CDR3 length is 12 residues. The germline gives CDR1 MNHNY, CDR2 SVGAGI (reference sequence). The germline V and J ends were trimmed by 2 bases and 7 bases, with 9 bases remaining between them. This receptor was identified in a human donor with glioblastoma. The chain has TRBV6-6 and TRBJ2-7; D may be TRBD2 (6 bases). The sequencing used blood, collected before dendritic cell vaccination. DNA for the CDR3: TGTGCCAGCAGTTACGCCGGAGGGGAGCAGTACTTC. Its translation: CASSYAGGEQYF.